Shown below are 14 T cell receptor beta chains from a single sample sequenced in a study of control samples from healthy donors and cancer patients. Here immunoSEQ multiplex PCR was the method, and the copy in TCRdb shows in-frame clones only, minus some. The sample records around 80,000 clones, around nine tenths being singletons. Source material: blood. The receptors come from a woman in her fifties or sixties in good health.

The chain recombines TRBV10-3 with TRBJ2-2; unclear D gene. V was shortened by 3 bases and J by 3 bases, with 8 bases between the two germline ends. Per the germline V gene, CDR1 is ENHRY and CDR2 is SYGVKD. The CDR3 extends over 14 amino acids. CDR3 DNA: TGTGCCATCAGTGAAATCGCGGACACCGGGGAGCTGTTTTTT. Its translation is CAISEIADTGELFF.

The rearrangement joins TRBV23-1 to TRBJ1-6; D gene unclear. TRBV23-1 falls under the ORF class, with uncertain function. The CDR3 covers 13 residues. With 4 bases removed from V and 7 bases from J, the gap between germline ends came to 8 bases. CDR3 nucleotides: TGCGCCAGCAGTCGCGAGACAAATTCACCCCTCCACTTT. It translates to CASSRETNSPLHF.

The chain employs TRBV18 and TRBJ2-7; a weak D match, TRBD1 (5 bases). V dropped 3 bases and J dropped 4 bases, with 13 bases sitting between them. Germline V gene data show CDR1 as KGHSH and CDR2 as LQKENI. The CDR3 is 14 amino acids. The CDR3 DNA reads as TGTGCCAGCTCACCCAGCAGGGCCGAATACGAGCAGTACTTC. Its protein product is CASSPSRAEYEQYF.

V is TRBV9 and J is TRBJ1-5, with 7 nucleotides matching TRBD1. Trimming at V came to 4 bases and at J to 0 bases, leaving 10 bases not matched to a gene. The CDR3 extends over 17 amino acids. The germline V gene has CDR1 SGDLS and CDR2 YYNGEE. The CDR3 nucleotides read TGTGCCAGCAGCCCCCGGGACAGTAGGGTTAGCAATCAGCCCCAGCATTTT. Translated: CASSPRDSRVSNQPQHF.

The chain combines TRBV18 with TRBJ2-1, with 9 bases matching TRBD1. The CDR3 consists of 15 residues. V gave up 3 bases and J gave up 5 bases; unmatched junction bases: 5. Germline V gene data show CDR1 as KGHSH and CDR2 as LQKENI. The CDR3 region has the DNA TGTGCCAGCTCACCCACGGACAGGGGTAACAATGAGCAGTTCTTC. Encoded protein: CASSPTDRGNNEQFF. The full variable domain, with the rest looked up from reference TRBV18 and TRBJ2-1, is NAGVMQNPRHLVRRRGQEARLRCSPMKGHSHVYWYRQLPEEGLKFMVYLQKENIIDESGMPKERFSAEFPKEGPSILRIQQVVRGDSAAYFCASSPTDRGNNEQFFGPGTRLTVL.

V gene TRBV2 combines with J gene TRBJ1-1; 7 positions match TRBD1. The CDR3 spans 13 residues. CDR1 is SNHLY, CDR2 FYNNEI, per germline. Trimming took 4 bases from V and 8 from J; bases not matched to a gene: 7. The CDR3 reads CASSVGGGLEAFF. The CDR3 bases are TGTGCCAGCAGTGTGGGAGGGGGCTTGGAAGCTTTCTTT.

This rearrangement joins TRBV5-4 to TRBJ2-7, with D possibly matching TRBD2 (7 bases). Germline V gives CDR1 SGHNT, CDR2 YYREEE (reference sequence). The CDR3 loop spans 14 amino acids. V shed 0 bases and J shed 3 bases, with 10 bases lying between them. CDR3 DNA sequence: TGTGCCAGCAGCTTGGAAGGGGGGGACTACGAGCAGTACTTC. Translated, it gives CASSLEGGDYEQYF.

The V and J genes are TRBV2 and TRBJ1-2; the match to TRBD1 covers 7 bases. This CDR3 region has 13 residues. The J segment lost 2 bases and the V segment lost 6 bases, leaving 3 bases of the junction unmatched. The V gene's germline CDR1 is SNHLY and CDR2 FYNNEI. The CDR3 region has the DNA TGTGCCAGCAGCGGGGACAGAAACTATGGCTACACCTTC. The encoded protein is CASSGDRNYGYTF.

This chain links TRBV6-1 with TRBJ1-3, with D hard to call. Germline V lookup: CDR1 MNHNS, CDR2 SASEGT. With 2 bases removed from V and 8 bases from J, the gap between germline ends came to 10 bases. The CDR3 has 13 amino acids. CDR3 DNA sequence: TGTGCCAGCAGTGAATTTCGGATCGACACCATATATTTT. Translated, it gives CASSEFRIDTIYF.

This chain links TRBV2 with TRBJ1-3; 10 positions agree with TRBD1. The CDR3 totals 16 residues. The J segment lost 3 bases and the V segment lost 6 bases, leaving 8 bases of the junction unmatched. CDR1 and CDR2 from the germline V gene are SNHLY and FYNNEI. The chain's CDR3 is CASSATGGINGNTIYF. CDR3 DNA: TGTGCCAGCAGCGCGACAGGGGGCATAAATGGAAACACCATATATTTT.

The CDR3 spells CASSRRDGVTGELFF. CDR3 sequence (DNA): TGTGCCAGCAGCCGAAGAGACGGGGTAACCGGGGAGCTGTTTTTT. The V and J genes are TRBV3-1 (or the pseudogene TRBV3-2) and TRBJ2-2, with D possibly matching TRBD2 (5 bases). There are 15 residues in the CDR3. Trimming shortened V by 4 bases and J by 5 bases, and 14 bases separated the two germline ends. CDR1 LGHDT and CDR2 YNNKEL come from the germline V gene (reference sequence).

This clone was recorded only once. The chain is built from TRBV6-5 and TRBJ1-2; D ambiguous. The CDR3 loop spans 15 amino acids. Germline V gene sequence: CDR1 MNHEY, CDR2 SVGAGI. The germline V and J ends were trimmed by 0 bases and 6 bases, with 14 bases remaining between them. CDR3: CASSYSGRERHGYTF. The CDR3 region has the DNA TGTGCCAGCAGTTACTCTGGGAGGGAGAGGCATGGCTACACCTTC.

The CDR3, as DNA: TGTGCCAGCAGCAGTGCGGTCTCCTACGAGCAGTACTTC. It encodes CASSSAVSYEQYF. This rearrangement joins TRBV14 to TRBJ2-7; D unclear. The CDR3 spans 13 residues. The germline V gene encodes CDR1 SGHDN and CDR2 FVKESK. The ends were cut back, 5 bases at V and 0 bases at J, with 8 bases in the middle.

The chain joins TRBV7-2 to TRBJ2-7, with a weak D call TRBD1 (5 bases). This CDR3 is built from 13 residues. The V end was cut by 5 bases, the J end by 1 base, with 9 bases between. In germline, CDR1 is SGHTA, CDR2 FQGNSA. CDR3 nucleotides: TGTGCCAGCAGCCTGACAGATTCCTACGAGCAGTACTTC. This gives the protein CASSLTDSYEQYF.